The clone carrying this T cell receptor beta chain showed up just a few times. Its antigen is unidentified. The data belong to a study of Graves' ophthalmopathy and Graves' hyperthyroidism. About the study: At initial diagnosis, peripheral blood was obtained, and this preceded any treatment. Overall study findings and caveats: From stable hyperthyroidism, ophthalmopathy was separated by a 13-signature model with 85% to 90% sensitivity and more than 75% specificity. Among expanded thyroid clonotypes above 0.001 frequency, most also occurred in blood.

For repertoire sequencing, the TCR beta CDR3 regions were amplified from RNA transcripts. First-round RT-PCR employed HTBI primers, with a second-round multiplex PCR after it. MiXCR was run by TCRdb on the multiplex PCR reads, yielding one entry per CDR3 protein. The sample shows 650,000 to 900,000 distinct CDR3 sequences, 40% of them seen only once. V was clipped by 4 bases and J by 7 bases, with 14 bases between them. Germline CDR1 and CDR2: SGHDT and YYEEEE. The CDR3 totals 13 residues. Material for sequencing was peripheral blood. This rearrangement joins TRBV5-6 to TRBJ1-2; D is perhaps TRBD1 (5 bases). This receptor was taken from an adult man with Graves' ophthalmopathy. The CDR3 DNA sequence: TGTGCCAGCAGCCACCGACGGGGGGGTGGCTACACCTTC. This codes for CASSHRRGGGYTF.